This is a list of T cell receptor beta chains from one sample in a study of T-cell reconstitution after alpha-beta-depleted transplantation in children. TCRdb reprocessed the PCR reads via MiXCR and lists one record per CDR3 protein. Of over 550,000 distinct CDR3 sequences in the sample, 10% to 13% were seen once. The material sequenced was PBMCs from the stem cell graft donor, taken from the stem cell graft. These receptors came from a human donor who donated a stem cell graft to a child with acute myeloid leukemia. CDR3s include the opening cysteine and the closing phenylalanine or tryptophan. D genes are given only for firm matches.

TRBJ2-5 | TRBV28 | . | CASSVGGTVMGTQYF
TRBJ2-3 | TRBV30 | . | CAWSLSGGPADTQYF
TRBJ1-5 | TRBV12-3/TRBV12-4 | TRBD1 | CAVGQGMGQPQHF
TRBJ1-4 | TRBV9 | TRBD1 | CASSHRDRTTNEKLFF
TRBJ2-5 | TRBV12-3/TRBV12-4 | . | CASTPPGVRETQYF
TRBJ2-1 | TRBV20-1 | TRBD2 | CSARGSPGLADNEQFF
TRBJ2-1 | TRBV5-1 | . | CASSSQGFEQFF
TRBJ1-5 | TRBV5-1 | TRBD1 | CASSLEGQPNQPQHF
TRBJ2-2 | TRBV10-2 | . | CASRGRNTGELFF
TRBJ2-7 | TRBV10-3 | TRBD1 | CAISDLRTGSSAPNYEQYF
TRBJ2-1 | TRBV7-6 | . | CASSSSSGANEQFF
TRBJ2-7 | TRBV27 | TRBD2 | CASSLSPSGSYEQYF
TRBJ2-3 | TRBV12-3/TRBV12-4 | TRBD2 | CASSAGTSEHF
TRBJ1-5 | TRBV6-5 | . | CASSYSWDKVQPQHF
TRBJ2-1 | TRBV29-1 | TRBD2 | CSVAGGTSGRYEQFF
TRBJ2-7 | TRBV20-1 | TRBD2 | CRASGNSYEQYF
TRBJ2-5 | TRBV2 | . | CASSESRAQETQYF
TRBJ2-5 | TRBV7-2 | TRBD1 | CASSFRTGGETQYF
TRBJ2-3 | TRBV29-1 | . | CSVEQSTDTQYF
TRBJ1-1 | TRBV27 | TRBD1 | CASSFQLGGVGRGQKNTEAFF
TRBJ2-1 | TRBV20-1 | . | CSVPGLSYNEQFF
TRBJ2-1 | TRBV5-1 | . | CASSRDGGYYNEQFF
TRBJ1-2 | TRBV29-1 | . | CSVEVLTVGLGYTF
TRBJ2-1 | TRBV7-3 | . | CASSLISTGRYNEQFF
TRBJ2-2 | TRBV7-9 | . | CASTPVPGRTGELFF
TRBJ1-1 | TRBV28 | TRBD1 | CASSPVGTENTEAFF
TRBJ2-7 | TRBV29-1 | TRBD2 | CSVMWEGLYEQYF
TRBJ2-2 | TRBV20-1 | TRBD2 | CSARAPGLGSNTGELFF
TRBJ2-1 | TRBV18 | . | CASSPGTMTLNEQFF
TRBJ2-1 | TRBV28 | . | CASSLYDLAYNEQFF
TRBJ2-1 | TRBV5-1 | TRBD2 | CASRDSSGRADEQFF
TRBJ2-1 | TRBV5-1 | TRBD1 | CASSLVWDRGPPSSYNEQFF
TRBJ2-3 | TRBV24-1 | . | CATSDFGTAGSQYF
TRBJ1-1 | TRBV5-1 | . | CASSLTWTVNLNTEAFF
TRBJ2-1 | TRBV21-1 | . | CASSADRDRVGEQFF
TRBJ1-5 | TRBV6-5 | . | CASSPTPGGQPQHF
TRBJ2-1 | TRBV5-6 | TRBD1 | CASSLVRDREWDEQFF
TRBJ2-2 | TRBV25-1 | TRBD2 | CASRRGGLAGPGELFF
TRBJ2-1 | TRBV5-6 | TRBD2 | CASSRRTSGRSNEQFF
TRBJ1-1 | TRBV20-1 | . | CSARGVRTENTEAFF
TRBJ2-1 | TRBV5-1 | . | CASSIIQFSYNEQFF
TRBJ1-4 | TRBV20-1 | . | CSAGQSRATNEKLFF
TRBJ2-5 | TRBV5-1 | . | CASSLFGAQETQYF
TRBJ2-7 | TRBV12-3/TRBV12-4 | . | CASSTSDYEQYF
TRBJ2-2 | TRBV28 | . | CASSPPYLAVNTGELFF
TRBJ2-7 | TRBV12-3/TRBV12-4 | TRBD1 | CASRRTGGNEQYF
TRBJ2-3 | TRBV12-3/TRBV12-4 | TRBD1 | CASSRGTGTGALDTQYF
TRBJ2-3 | TRBV29-1 | TRBD2 | CTIRTSGTDTQYF
TRBJ1-1 | TRBV12-3/TRBV12-4 | . | CASSLKRSTEAFF
TRBJ1-2 | TRBV20-1 | TRBD1 | CSARDDRGGGYTF
TRBJ2-7 | TRBV28 | TRBD2 | CASSWPGLAGFSYEQYF